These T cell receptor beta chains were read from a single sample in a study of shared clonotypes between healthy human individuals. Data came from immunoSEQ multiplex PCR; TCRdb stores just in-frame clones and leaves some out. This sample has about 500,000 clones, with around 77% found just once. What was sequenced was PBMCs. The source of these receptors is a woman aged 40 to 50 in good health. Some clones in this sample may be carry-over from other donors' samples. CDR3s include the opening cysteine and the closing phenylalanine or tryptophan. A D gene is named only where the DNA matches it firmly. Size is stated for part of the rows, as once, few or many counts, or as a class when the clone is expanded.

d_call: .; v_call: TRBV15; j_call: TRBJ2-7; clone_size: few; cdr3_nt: TGTGCCACCAGCAGAGATAAACAGTCCTACGAGCAGTACTTC; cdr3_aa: CATSRDKQSYEQYF
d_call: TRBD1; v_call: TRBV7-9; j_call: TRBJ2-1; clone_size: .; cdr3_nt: TGTGCCAGCAGCCTAACAACCGGGACAGCCAATGAGCAGTTCTTC; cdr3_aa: CASSLTTGTANEQFF
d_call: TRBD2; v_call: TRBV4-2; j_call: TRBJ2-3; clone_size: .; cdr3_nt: TGTGCCAGCAGTGGACTAGCGGGTGGGGGAGATACGCAGTATTTT; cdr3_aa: CASSGLAGGGDTQYF
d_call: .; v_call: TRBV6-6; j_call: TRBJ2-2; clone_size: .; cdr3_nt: TGTGCCAGCAGTTTGGCCGGGGAGCTGTTTTTT; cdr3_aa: CASSLAGELFF
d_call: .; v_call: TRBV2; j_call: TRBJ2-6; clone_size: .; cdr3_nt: TGTGCCAGCAGTGAATTGGGGCACGGGGCCAACGTCCTGACTTTC; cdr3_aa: CASSELGHGANVLTF
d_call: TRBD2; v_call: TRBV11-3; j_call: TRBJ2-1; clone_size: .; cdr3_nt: TGTGCCAGCAGCCAAGGGGTGGCGGGAGGAGGGTACAATGAGCAGTTCTTC; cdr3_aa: CASSQGVAGGGYNEQFF
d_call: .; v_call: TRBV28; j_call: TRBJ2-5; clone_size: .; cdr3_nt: TGTGCCAGCAGTTTGTCCGAATGGACCCAGTACTTC; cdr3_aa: CASSLSEWTQYF
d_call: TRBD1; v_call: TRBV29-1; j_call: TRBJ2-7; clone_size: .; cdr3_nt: TGCAGCGTGAAACAGGGGGCCGGTCCTAGCAGCTACGAGCAGTACTTC; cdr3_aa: CSVKQGAGPSSYEQYF
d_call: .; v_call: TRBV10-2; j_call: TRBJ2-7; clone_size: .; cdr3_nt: TGCGCCAGCACATCCCAGGACTACGAGCAGTACTTC; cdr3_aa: CASTSQDYEQYF
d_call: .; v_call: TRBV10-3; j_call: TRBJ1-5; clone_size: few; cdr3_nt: TGTGCCATCAGTGAGCACCTCCAGGAGCCCCAGCATTTT; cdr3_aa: CAISEHLQEPQHF
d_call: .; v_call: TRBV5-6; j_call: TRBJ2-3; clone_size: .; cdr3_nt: TGTGCCAGCAGCTCCACGGGGCAGGCCGGCGCAGATACGCAGTATTTT; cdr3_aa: CASSSTGQAGADTQYF
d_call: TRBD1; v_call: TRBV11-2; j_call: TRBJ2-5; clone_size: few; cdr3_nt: TGTGCCAGCAGCCCAGGGGGTCGGCAAGAGACCCAGTACTTC; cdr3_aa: CASSPGGRQETQYF
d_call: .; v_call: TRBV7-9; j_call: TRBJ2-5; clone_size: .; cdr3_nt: TGTGCCAGCAGCTTAGGTCCCCGAAACTCAGAGACCCAGTACTTC; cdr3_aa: CASSLGPRNSETQYF
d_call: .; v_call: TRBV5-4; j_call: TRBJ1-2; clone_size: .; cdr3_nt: TGTGCCAGCAGCTCGGGAGTATATGGCTACACCTTC; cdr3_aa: CASSSGVYGYTF
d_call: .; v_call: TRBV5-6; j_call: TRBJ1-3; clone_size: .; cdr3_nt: TGTGCCAGCAGCCTGCGATGGACACTACCTTCTGAGTCCGGAAACACCATATATTTT; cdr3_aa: CASSLRWTLPSESGNTIYF
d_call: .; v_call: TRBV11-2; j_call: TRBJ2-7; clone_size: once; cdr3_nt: TGTGCCAGCAGTTTAGGGACGGGTCCCTACGAGCAGTACTTC; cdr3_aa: CASSLGTGPYEQYF
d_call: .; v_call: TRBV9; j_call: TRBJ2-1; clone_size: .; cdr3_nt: TGTGCCAGCAGCGTAGGTGGGGTGCAGTTCTTC; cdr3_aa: CASSVGGVQFF
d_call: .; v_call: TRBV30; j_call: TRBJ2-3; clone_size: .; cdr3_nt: TGTGCCTGGACCTGGCCTGAGAGCAATACGCAGTATTTT; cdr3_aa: CAWTWPESNTQYF
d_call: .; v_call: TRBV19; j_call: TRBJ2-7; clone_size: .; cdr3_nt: TGTGCCAGTAGTTCCACCGGGACAATCGGCTACGAGCAGTACTTC; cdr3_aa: CASSSTGTIGYEQYF
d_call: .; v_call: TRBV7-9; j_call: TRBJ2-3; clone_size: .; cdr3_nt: TGTGCCAGCAGCAATAAAGGTTACACCACAGATACGCAGTATTTT; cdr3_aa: CASSNKGYTTDTQYF
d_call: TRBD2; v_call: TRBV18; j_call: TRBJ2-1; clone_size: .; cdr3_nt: TGTGCCAGCTCAACGGGACTAGCGGGTTACAATGAGCAGTTCTTC; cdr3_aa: CASSTGLAGYNEQFF
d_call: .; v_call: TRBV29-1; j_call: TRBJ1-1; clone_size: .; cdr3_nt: TGCAGCGTTGACTTGCGCCAGGCGAACACTGAAGCTTTCTTT; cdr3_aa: CSVDLRQANTEAFF